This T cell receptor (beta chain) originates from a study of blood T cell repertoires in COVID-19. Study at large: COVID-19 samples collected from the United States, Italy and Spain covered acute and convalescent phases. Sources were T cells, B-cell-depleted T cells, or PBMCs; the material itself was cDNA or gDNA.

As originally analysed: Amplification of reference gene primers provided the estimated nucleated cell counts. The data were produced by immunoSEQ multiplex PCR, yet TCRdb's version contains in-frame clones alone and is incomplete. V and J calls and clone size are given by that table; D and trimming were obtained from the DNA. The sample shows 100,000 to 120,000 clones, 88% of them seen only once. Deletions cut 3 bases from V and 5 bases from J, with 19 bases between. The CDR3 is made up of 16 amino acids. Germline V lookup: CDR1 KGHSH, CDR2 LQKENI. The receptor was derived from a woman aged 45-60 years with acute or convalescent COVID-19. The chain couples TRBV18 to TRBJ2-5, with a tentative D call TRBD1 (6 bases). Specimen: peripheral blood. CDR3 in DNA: TGTGCCAGCTCACCGCGCCTTACAGGGTCGTGGGAGACCCAGTACTTC. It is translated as CASSPRLTGSWETQYF.